The source of this TCR beta chain is a study of CD8 T cells in Susac syndrome. Reverse transcription of roughly 0.5 to 1 ug RNA was carried out with random hexamers. The method of amplification for TCR beta CDR3 was immunoSEQ multiplex PCR, covering 54 Vbeta and 13 Jbeta. MiXCR, applied by TCRdb to the immunoSEQ multiplex PCR reads, yields one record per CDR3 protein. The table shows hundreds of thousands of distinct CDR3 sequences, with roughly 93% occurring only once. The authors carried out high-throughput sequencing of TCR beta. They applied it to CD8+ and CD4+ T cells obtained from blood. The sequenced material came from CD4+ T cells from PBMCs. This sequence originates from a human donor with Susac syndrome.

Here the CDR3 DNA reads TGCAGTGCTAGAAGCGGGGAAGAGGACGAGCAGTACTTC. This translates into CSARSGEEDEQYF. V gene TRBV20-1 combines with J gene TRBJ2-7, with 7 bases fitting TRBD2. V lost 2 bases and J lost 5; bases outside the gene matches: 6. The CDR3 contains 13 residues. CDR1 and CDR2 (germline): DFQATT, SNEGSKA (reference sequence).